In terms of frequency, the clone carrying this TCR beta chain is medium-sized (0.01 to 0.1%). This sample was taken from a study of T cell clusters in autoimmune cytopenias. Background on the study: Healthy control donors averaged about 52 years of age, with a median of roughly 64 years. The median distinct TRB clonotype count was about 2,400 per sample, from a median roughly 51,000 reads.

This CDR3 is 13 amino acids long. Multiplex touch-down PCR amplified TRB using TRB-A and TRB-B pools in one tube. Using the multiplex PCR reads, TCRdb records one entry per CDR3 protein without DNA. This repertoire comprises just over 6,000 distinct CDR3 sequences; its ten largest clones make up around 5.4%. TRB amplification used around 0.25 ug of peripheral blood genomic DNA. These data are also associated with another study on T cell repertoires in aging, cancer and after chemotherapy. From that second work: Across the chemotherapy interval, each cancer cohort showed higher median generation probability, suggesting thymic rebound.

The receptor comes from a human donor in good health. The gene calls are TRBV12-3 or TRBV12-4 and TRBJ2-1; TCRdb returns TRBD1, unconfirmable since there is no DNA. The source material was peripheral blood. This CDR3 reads CASRSDRNNEQFF.